A selection of T cell receptor beta chains follows, all from one sample in a study of T cells in Graves' hyperthyroidism and ophthalmopathy. TCRdb used MiXCR to reprocess the multiplex PCR reads, holding one entry per CDR3 protein. The repertoire consists of approximately 400,000 distinct CDR3 sequences, with approximately 20% occurring once and the leading ten covering 3% to 4%. The source material was blood. All receptors come from a woman aged 18-29 years with Graves' hyperthyroidism. The CDR3 runs from the conserved cysteine through the conserved F or W. A D gene is named only where the DNA matches it firmly. Rows may omit the clone size; those that give it use once, few, many or a size class.

clone_size: many; d_call: .; cdr3_length: 12; j_call: TRBJ1-1; v_call: TRBV20-1; cdr3_aa: CSATQGTNEAFF; cdr3_nt: TGCAGTGCTACCCAGGGAACTAATGAAGCTTTCTTT
clone_size: many; d_call: TRBD1; cdr3_length: 15; j_call: TRBJ2-7; v_call: TRBV4-1; cdr3_aa: CASSHGQGPSYEQYF; cdr3_nt: TGCGCCAGCAGCCACGGACAGGGGCCCTCCTACGAGCAGTACTTC
clone_size: many; d_call: .; cdr3_length: 12; j_call: TRBJ1-1; v_call: TRBV7-9; cdr3_aa: CASSNVGSEAFF; cdr3_nt: TGTGCCAGCAGCAACGTTGGGTCGGAAGCTTTCTTT
clone_size: .; d_call: .; cdr3_length: 15; j_call: TRBJ2-6; v_call: TRBV6-1; cdr3_aa: CASSEEGDGANVLTF; cdr3_nt: TGTGCCAGCAGTGAAGAGGGGGACGGGGCCAACGTCCTGACTTTC
clone_size: .; d_call: .; cdr3_length: 13; j_call: TRBJ2-5; v_call: TRBV6-5; cdr3_aa: CASSYSPGRTQYF; cdr3_nt: TGTGCCAGCAGTTACTCGCCTGGGCGGACCCAGTACTTC
clone_size: many; d_call: .; cdr3_length: 13; j_call: TRBJ1-2; v_call: TRBV5-1; cdr3_aa: CASSLANRDGYTF; cdr3_nt: TGCGCCAGCAGCTTGGCCAATCGGGATGGCTACACCTTC
clone_size: .; d_call: .; cdr3_length: 14; j_call: TRBJ1-3; v_call: TRBV18; cdr3_aa: CASSPVGVENTIYF; cdr3_nt: TGTGCCAGCTCACCGGTTGGGGTGGAAAACACCATATATTTT
clone_size: .; d_call: TRBD1; cdr3_length: 17; j_call: TRBJ2-7; v_call: TRBV12-3/TRBV12-4; cdr3_aa: CASSLVPGTVLSYEQYF; cdr3_nt: TGTGCCAGCAGTTTAGTCCCAGGGACAGTTCTCTCCTACGAGCAGTACTTC
clone_size: many; d_call: TRBD1; cdr3_length: 14; j_call: TRBJ2-7; v_call: TRBV27; cdr3_aa: CASKRDRSNYEQYF; cdr3_nt: TGTGCCAGCAAGAGGGACAGATCAAACTACGAGCAGTACTTC
clone_size: many; d_call: .; cdr3_length: 16; j_call: TRBJ1-2; v_call: TRBV15; cdr3_aa: CATSRVISGGGTGYTF; cdr3_nt: TGTGCCACCAGCAGAGTCATATCAGGCGGGGGGACAGGCTACACCTTC
clone_size: many; d_call: .; cdr3_length: 10; j_call: TRBJ2-5; v_call: TRBV2; cdr3_aa: CASREETQYF; cdr3_nt: TGTGCCAGCAGGGAAGAGACCCAGTACTTC
clone_size: many; d_call: .; cdr3_length: 12; j_call: TRBJ1-1; v_call: TRBV27; cdr3_aa: CASSSAGRKAFF; cdr3_nt: TGTGCCAGCAGTTCCGCCGGACGGAAAGCTTTCTTT
clone_size: many; d_call: .; cdr3_length: 12; j_call: TRBJ2-2; v_call: TRBV29-1; cdr3_aa: CSVERGSRELFF; cdr3_nt: TGCAGCGTTGAGCGAGGTTCAAGGGAGCTGTTTTTT
clone_size: .; d_call: .; cdr3_length: 13; j_call: TRBJ1-2; v_call: TRBV9; cdr3_aa: CSSSEGQYYGYTF; cdr3_nt: TGTTCCAGCAGCGAAGGACAGTACTATGGCTACACCTTC
clone_size: many; d_call: .; cdr3_length: 11; j_call: TRBJ2-7; v_call: TRBV12-3/TRBV12-4; cdr3_aa: CASSRFVKQYF; cdr3_nt: TGTGCCAGCAGTCGATTCGTGAAGCAGTACTTC
clone_size: many; d_call: .; cdr3_length: 9; j_call: TRBJ1-2; v_call: TRBV29-1; cdr3_aa: CSVAEWYTF; cdr3_nt: TGCAGCGTTGCCGAGTGGTACACCTTC
clone_size: .; d_call: .; cdr3_length: 12; j_call: TRBJ1-2; v_call: TRBV6-2/TRBV6-3; cdr3_aa: CASRITGYGYTF; cdr3_nt: TGTGCCAGCAGGATCACAGGCTATGGCTACACCTTC
clone_size: few; d_call: .; cdr3_length: 15; j_call: TRBJ2-2; v_call: TRBV12-3/TRBV12-4; cdr3_aa: CASSLAPSGASLVFF; cdr3_nt: TGTGCCAGCAGTTTAGCGCCTTCAGGGGCGAGTTTGGTGTTTTTT
clone_size: many; d_call: .; cdr3_length: 14; j_call: TRBJ1-1; v_call: TRBV28; cdr3_aa: CASSSILTNTEAFF; cdr3_nt: TGTGCCAGCAGTTCAATCTTGACGAACACTGAAGCTTTCTTT
clone_size: .; d_call: TRBD1; cdr3_length: 16; j_call: TRBJ1-2; v_call: TRBV9; cdr3_aa: CASSDITGTGEYGYTF; cdr3_nt: TGTGCCAGCAGCGACATAACCGGGACAGGGGAGTATGGCTACACCTTC
clone_size: few; d_call: .; cdr3_length: 13; j_call: TRBJ1-1; v_call: TRBV18; cdr3_aa: CASSQGLRTEAFF; cdr3_nt: TGTGCCAGCTCGCAGGGTCTCCGCACTGAAGCTTTCTTT
clone_size: .; d_call: .; cdr3_length: 19; j_call: TRBJ1-5; v_call: TRBV7-7; cdr3_aa: CASSEGRGAGVYSNQPQHF; cdr3_nt: TGTGCCAGCAGCGAAGGACGGGGGGCGGGGGTTTATAGCAATCAGCCCCAGCATTTT
clone_size: .; d_call: TRBD1; cdr3_length: 12; j_call: TRBJ1-2; v_call: TRBV6-2/TRBV6-3; cdr3_aa: CASSSTQGEGTF; cdr3_nt: TGTGCCAGCAGTTCTACACAGGGGGAGGGCACCTTC
clone_size: many; d_call: TRBD1; cdr3_length: 14; j_call: TRBJ1-1; v_call: TRBV20-1; cdr3_aa: CSAGRQGMNTEAFF; cdr3_nt: TGCAGTGCTGGGAGACAGGGCATGAACACTGAAGCTTTCTTT
clone_size: many; d_call: .; cdr3_length: 16; j_call: TRBJ1-5; v_call: TRBV6-1; cdr3_aa: CASSEFRVLSNQPQHF; cdr3_nt: TGTGCCAGCAGTGAATTTAGGGTATTGAGCAATCAGCCCCAGCATTTT
clone_size: many; d_call: .; cdr3_length: 13; j_call: TRBJ2-7; v_call: TRBV7-3; cdr3_aa: CASSLTRGDEQYF; cdr3_nt: TGTGCCAGCAGCTTAACCAGGGGAGATGAGCAGTACTTC
clone_size: many; d_call: .; cdr3_length: 14; j_call: TRBJ1-5; v_call: TRBV6-5; cdr3_aa: CASRLGGAHQPQHF; cdr3_nt: TGTGCCAGCAGGTTAGGGGGGGCCCATCAGCCCCAGCATTTT
clone_size: .; d_call: .; cdr3_length: 13; j_call: TRBJ1-2; v_call: TRBV27; cdr3_aa: CASSGLLNYGYTF; cdr3_nt: TGTGCCAGCAGCGGACTCCTTAACTATGGCTACACCTTC
clone_size: many; d_call: TRBD1; cdr3_length: 15; j_call: TRBJ1-2; v_call: TRBV20-1; cdr3_aa: CSARENGRGRGGYTF; cdr3_nt: TGCAGTGCTAGAGAAAATGGCAGGGGGCGGGGAGGCTACACCTTC
clone_size: many; d_call: TRBD2; cdr3_length: 13; j_call: TRBJ2-7; v_call: TRBV20-1; cdr3_aa: CSASLAGGPKSYF; cdr3_nt: TGCAGTGCTAGCCTAGCGGGGGGGCCAAAATCGTACTTC
clone_size: .; d_call: TRBD1; cdr3_length: 13; j_call: TRBJ1-2; v_call: TRBV7-8; cdr3_aa: CASSYGTAGGYTF; cdr3_nt: TGTGCCAGCAGCTACGGGACAGCTGGGGGCTACACCTTC
clone_size: .; d_call: TRBD1; cdr3_length: 14; j_call: TRBJ2-5; v_call: TRBV5-1; cdr3_aa: CASSPLTGRGPQYF; cdr3_nt: TGCGCCAGCAGCCCGCTGACAGGGCGAGGGCCCCAGTACTTC